The 4 T cell receptor beta chains in this list originate from one sample, sequenced in a study of blood T cells in healthy people across ages. Combining a sample-barcoded 5' primer with a J-beta primer mix, a second PCR ran for roughly 7 to 12 cycles. A single record per CDR3 protein comes from TCRdb applying MiXCR to the 5' RACE reads. The repertoire has 1,100,000 or so distinct CDR3 sequences, 45% of them found once; the top ten carry approximately 20%. The sequencing sample was made of blood. The receptors stem from a woman between 55 and 75 years old in good health.

The V gene is TRBV5-5, the J gene TRBJ2-4, with unresolved D. The end of the DNA aligns better with TRBJ2-7, so the J call may be wrong. Germline CDR1 is SGHKS and CDR2 is YYEKEE (reference sequence). The CDR3 has 17 residues. DNA for the CDR3: TGTGCCAGCAGCTCCTCAGAAGGGCGGTCGTTTTCCTACGAGCAGTACTTC. Encoded protein: CASSSSEGRSFSYEQYF.

The rearrangement links TRBV7-6 to TRBJ2-3; the D gene could be TRBD1 or TRBD2 (5 bases each). The CDR3 is made up of 15 amino acids. Germline loops: CDR1 SGHVS, CDR2 FNYEAQ. Trimming removed 0 bases at V and 4 bases at J, with 11 bases between. In nucleotides, the CDR3 is TGTGCCAGCAGCTTAGCGGGACGCCAGCCAGATACGCAGTATTTT. Translating it yields CASSLAGRQPDTQYF.

The genes are TRBV7-6 and TRBJ2-1; possibly TRBD1 for D (5 bases). This CDR3 region has 18 residues. Trimming shortened V by 4 bases and J by 8 bases, and 27 bases separated the two germline ends. Germline lookup yields CDR1 SGHVS and CDR2 FNYEAQ. CDR3 amino acids: CASSYLPHKMGLQYEQFF. CDR3 nucleotides: TGTGCCAGCAGCTACTTACCCCACAAGATGGGGCTCCAATATGAGCAGTTCTTC.

This clonotype has only one observation. CDR3 coding DNA: TGTGCCAGTAGTATGTTAGCGTCACTCACAGATACGCAGTATTTT. Translating it yields CASSMLASLTDTQYF. The rearrangement uses TRBV19 and TRBJ2-3; D perhaps matches TRBD2 (5 bases). Trimming removed 3 bases from V and 2 bases from J, with 12 bases in between. Germline assignment: CDR1 LNHDA and CDR2 SQIVND (reference sequence). The length of the CDR3 is 15 residues.